This passage covers 4 T cell receptor beta chains from one sample sequenced in a study of blood T cells in healthy people across ages (dated by TCRdb to the mid-2010s). The library was built by means of 5' RACE. TCRdb shows the sequencer as Illumina HiSeq 2500. A second PCR of about 7 to 12 cycles was run with a J-beta primer mix and a sample-barcoded 5' primer. TCRdb reanalyzed the raw reads on its own, using fastp at Q25 for trimming and MiXCR for clone calling, and kept in-frame beta chains. A single entry per CDR3 protein holds the most common genes and DNA from its merged rows. The sample records about 400,000 distinct CDR3 sequences, over 45% of which are singletons. Of the sample, under 65% is held by the ten largest clones. Material for sequencing was blood. The source is a man in his fifties or sixties in good health.

The V and J genes are TRBV28 and TRBJ2-1; tentatively, D is TRBD1 or TRBD2 (6 bases each). The ends were cut back, 10 bases at V and 0 bases at J, with 13 bases in the middle. The germline V gene encodes CDR1 MDHEN and CDR2 SYDVKM. CDR3 length: 14 amino acids. The CDR3 nucleotides are TGTGCCATACAGGGACTGAGCTCCTACAATGAGCAGTTCTTC. Translating gives CAIQGLSSYNEQFF.

This clonotype was seen only a few times. The chain joins TRBV18 to TRBJ2-1; 9 positions agree with TRBD2. The CDR3 length is 16 residues. Per the germline V gene, CDR1 is KGHSH and CDR2 is LQKENI. Losses at the gene ends were 3 bases for V and 8 bases for J; bases not matched to a gene: 11. CDR3 coding DNA: TGTGCCAGCTCACCCAGGACTAGCGATGGCCAGGATGAGCAGTTCTTC. This gives the protein CASSPRTSDGQDEQFF.

In the case of this clonotype: Its ends do not fully match the called genes, so a read error is possible. The chain carries TRBV11-3 and TRBJ1-5, with D hard to call. The CDR3 covers 16 residues. Germline assignment: CDR1 SGHNT and CDR2 YENEEA. DNA for the CDR3: TGTGCCAGCACCTTAAGGCCCGGGGATAGCAATCAGCCCCAGCATTTT. It is translated as CASTLRPGDSNQPQHF. Using reference TRBV11-3 and TRBJ1-5 for the parts outside the CDR3, the full variable domain is EAGVVQSPRYKIIEKKQPVAFWCNPISGHNTLYWYLQNLGQGPELLIRYENEEAVDDSQLPKDRFSAERLKGVDSTLKIQPAELGDSAVYLCASTLRPGDSNQPQHFGDGTRLSIL.

The chain combines TRBV7-2 with TRBJ2-1; D possibly uses TRBD1 or TRBD2 (5 bases each). Germline CDR1 is SGHTA and CDR2 is FQGNSA. Trimming cost V 2 bases and J 15 bases, with 14 bases left between them. The CDR3 sequence is 12 residues long. The CDR3 DNA reads TGTGCCAGCAGCTTACGGGACGACCTTAGGTTCTTC. It translates to CASSLRDDLRFF.